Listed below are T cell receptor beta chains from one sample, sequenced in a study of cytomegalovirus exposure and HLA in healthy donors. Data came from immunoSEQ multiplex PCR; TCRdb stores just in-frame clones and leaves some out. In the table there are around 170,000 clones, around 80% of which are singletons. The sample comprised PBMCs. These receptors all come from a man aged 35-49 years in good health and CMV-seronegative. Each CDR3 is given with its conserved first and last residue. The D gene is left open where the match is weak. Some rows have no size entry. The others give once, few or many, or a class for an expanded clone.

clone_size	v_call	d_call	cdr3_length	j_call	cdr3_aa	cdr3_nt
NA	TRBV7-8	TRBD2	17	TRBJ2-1	CASSYSHSGRERNEQFF	TGTGCCAGCAGCTATTCGCATAGCGGGAGGGAGAGGAATGAGCAGTTCTTC
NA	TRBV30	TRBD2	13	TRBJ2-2	CAWRGTSNGELFF	TGTGCCTGGAGAGGGACTAGTAACGGGGAGCTGTTTTTT
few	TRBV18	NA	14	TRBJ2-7	CASSQSGQGYEQYF	TGTGCCAGCTCACAAAGTGGACAAGGCTACGAGCAGTACTTC
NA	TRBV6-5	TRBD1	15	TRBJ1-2	CASSPRTGGVHGYTF	TGTGCCAGCAGTCCCCGGACAGGGGGCGTTCATGGCTACACCTTC
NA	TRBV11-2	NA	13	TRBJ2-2	CASSSTNTGELFF	TGTGCCAGCAGCTCGACAAACACCGGGGAGCTGTTTTTT
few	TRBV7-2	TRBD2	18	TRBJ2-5	CASSPPGLAGDLRETQYF	TGTGCCAGCAGCCCCCCGGGACTAGCGGGAGACCTTCGGGAGACCCAGTACTTC
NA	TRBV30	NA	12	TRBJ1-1	CAWSGGAAGAFF	TGTGCCTGGAGCGGGGGGGCCGCGGGAGCTTTCTTT
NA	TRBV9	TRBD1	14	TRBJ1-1	CASSVNRGGTEAFF	TGTGCCAGCAGCGTAAACAGGGGGGGGACTGAAGCTTTCTTT
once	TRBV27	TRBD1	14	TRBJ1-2	CASSLFPGGNGYTF	TGTGCCAGCAGTTTATTTCCAGGGGGCAATGGCTACACCTTC
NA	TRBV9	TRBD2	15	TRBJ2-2	CASSVGLAAIGELFF	TGTGCCAGCAGCGTGGGACTAGCGGCAATCGGGGAGCTGTTTTTT
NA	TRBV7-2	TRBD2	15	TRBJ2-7	CASSFSTSGMYEQYF	TGTGCCAGCAGCTTTTCGACTAGCGGGATGTACGAGCAGTACTTC
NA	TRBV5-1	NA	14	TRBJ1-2	CASSAFAGAVGYTF	TGCGCCAGCAGCGCGTTCGCGGGGGCTGTTGGCTACACCTTC
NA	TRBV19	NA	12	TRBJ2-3	CASSRGLDTQYF	TGTGCCAGTAGTAGGGGCCTAGATACGCAGTATTTT
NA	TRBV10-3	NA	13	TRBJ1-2	CAISETPGNGYTF	TGTGCCATCAGTGAAACTCCAGGGAATGGCTACACCTTC
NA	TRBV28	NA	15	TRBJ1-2	CASSLTLQGFQGYTF	TGTGCCAGCAGTTTGACTCTTCAGGGTTTTCAGGGCTACACCTTC
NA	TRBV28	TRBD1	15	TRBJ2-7	CASSPPGQNSYEQYF	TGTGCCAGCAGCCCTCCGGGACAGAACTCCTACGAGCAGTACTTC
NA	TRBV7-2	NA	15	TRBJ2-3	CASSFGVASTDTQYF	TGTGCCAGCAGCTTTGGAGTGGCGAGCACAGATACGCAGTATTTT
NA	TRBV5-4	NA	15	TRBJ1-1	CASSLNAGTNTEAFF	TGTGCCAGCAGCTTAAACGCAGGTACGAACACTGAAGCTTTCTTT
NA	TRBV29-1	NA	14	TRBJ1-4	CSVAGVATNEKLFF	TGCAGCGTCGCAGGGGTAGCAACTAATGAAAAACTGTTTTTT
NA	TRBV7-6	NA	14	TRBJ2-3	CASRPRGYTDTQYF	TGTGCCAGCCGCCCTCGAGGGTACACAGATACGCAGTATTTT
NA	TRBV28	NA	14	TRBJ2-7	CASRQGLSPYEQYF	TGTGCCAGCAGGCAGGGACTTAGCCCCTACGAGCAGTACTTC
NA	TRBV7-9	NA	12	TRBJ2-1	CATPEETSEQFF	TGTGCCACCCCGGAGGAAACTAGTGAGCAGTTCTTC
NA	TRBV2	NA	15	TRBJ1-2	CASSATQGAGYGYTF	TGTGCCAGCAGCGCAACCCAGGGTGCCGGCTATGGCTACACCTTC
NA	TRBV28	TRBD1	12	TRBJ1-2	CASSRQGNGYTF	TGTGCCAGCAGTCGACAGGGCAATGGCTACACCTTC